This T cell receptor (beta chain) was found in a study of Graves' ophthalmopathy and Graves' hyperthyroidism. Study-level findings and limits: The study's model predicted ophthalmopathy progression at approximately 71% sensitivity and 72.22% specificity.

Germline CDR1 SEHNR, CDR2 FQNEAQ (reference sequence). V lost 2 bases to trimming and J lost 6 bases, with 19 bases between them. The CDR3 length is 16 residues. This clonotype showed up just once. Its antigen is as yet unknown. CDR3 regions of TCR beta were amplified from RNA transcripts. First-round RT-PCR employed HTBI primers, with a second-round multiplex PCR after it. A single record per CDR3 protein comes from TCRdb applying MiXCR to the multiplex PCR reads. The table has approximately 540,000 distinct CDR3 sequences, 35% to 45% seen once. Other autoimmune diseases, uncontrolled infections, pregnancy or lactation excluded patients from enrollment.

The sample was peripheral blood or thyroid tissue (not recorded which). The V gene is TRBV7-9, the J gene TRBJ1-1, with a possible D match to TRBD1 (5 bases). The TCR originated in an adult man with Graves' hyperthyroidism. Written as DNA, the CDR3 is TGTGCCAGCAGCTTATCCTACACCCCGAGGGACGCTGAAGCTTTCTTT. As protein: CASSLSYTPRDAEAFF.